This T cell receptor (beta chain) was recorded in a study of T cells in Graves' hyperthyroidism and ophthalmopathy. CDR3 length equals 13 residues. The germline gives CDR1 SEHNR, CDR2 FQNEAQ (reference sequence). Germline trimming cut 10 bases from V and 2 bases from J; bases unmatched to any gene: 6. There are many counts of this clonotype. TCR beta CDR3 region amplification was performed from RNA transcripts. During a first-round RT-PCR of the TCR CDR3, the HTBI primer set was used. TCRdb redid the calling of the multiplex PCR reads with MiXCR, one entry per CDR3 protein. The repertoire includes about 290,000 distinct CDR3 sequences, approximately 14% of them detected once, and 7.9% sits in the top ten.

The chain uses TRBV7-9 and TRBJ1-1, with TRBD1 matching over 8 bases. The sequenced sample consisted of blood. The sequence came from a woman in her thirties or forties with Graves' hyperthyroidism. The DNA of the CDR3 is TGTGCCACAGGGGGCGCGGGAAACACTGAAGCTTTCTTT. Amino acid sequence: CATGGAGNTEAFF.